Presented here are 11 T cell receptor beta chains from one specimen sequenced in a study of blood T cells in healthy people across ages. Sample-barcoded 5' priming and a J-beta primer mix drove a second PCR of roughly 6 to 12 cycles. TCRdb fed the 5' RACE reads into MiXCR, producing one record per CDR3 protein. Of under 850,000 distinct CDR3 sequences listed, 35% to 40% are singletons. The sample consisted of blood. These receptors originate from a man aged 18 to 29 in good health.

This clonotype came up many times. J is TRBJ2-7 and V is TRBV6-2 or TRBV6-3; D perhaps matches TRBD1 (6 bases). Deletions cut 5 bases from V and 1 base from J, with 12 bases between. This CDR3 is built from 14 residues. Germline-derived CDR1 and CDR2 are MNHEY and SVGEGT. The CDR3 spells CASSDQTGSYEQYF. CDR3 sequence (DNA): TGTGCCAGCAGTGACCAGACAGGATCCTACGAGCAGTACTTC.

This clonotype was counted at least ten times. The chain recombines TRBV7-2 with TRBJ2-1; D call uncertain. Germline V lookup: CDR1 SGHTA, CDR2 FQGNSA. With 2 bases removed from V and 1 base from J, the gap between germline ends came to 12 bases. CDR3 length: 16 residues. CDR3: CASSLSPGRSYNEQFF. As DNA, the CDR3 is TGTGCCAGCAGCTTATCCCCTGGCAGGTCCTACAATGAGCAGTTCTTC.

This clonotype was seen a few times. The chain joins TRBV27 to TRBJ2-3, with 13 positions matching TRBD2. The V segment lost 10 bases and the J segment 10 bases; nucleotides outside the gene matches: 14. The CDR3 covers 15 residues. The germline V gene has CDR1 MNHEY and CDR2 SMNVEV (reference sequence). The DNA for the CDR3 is TGTGCCACCGCCCGGCCGGGACTAGCGGGACCCGCGCAGTATTTT. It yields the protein CATARPGLAGPAQYF.

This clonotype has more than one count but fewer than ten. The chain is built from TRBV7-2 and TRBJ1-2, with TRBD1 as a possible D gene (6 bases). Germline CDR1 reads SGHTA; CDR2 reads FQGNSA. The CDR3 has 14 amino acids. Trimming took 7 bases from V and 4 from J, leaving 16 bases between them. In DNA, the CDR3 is TGTGCCAGCACCCAGAAAACAGGGCCCTATGGCTACACCTTC. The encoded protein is CASTQKTGPYGYTF.

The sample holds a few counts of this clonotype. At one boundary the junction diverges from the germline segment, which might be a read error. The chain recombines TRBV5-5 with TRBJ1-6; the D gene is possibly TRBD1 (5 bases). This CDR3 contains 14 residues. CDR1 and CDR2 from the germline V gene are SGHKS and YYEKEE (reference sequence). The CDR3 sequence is CASSLGGYESPLHF. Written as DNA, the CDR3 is TGTGCCAGCAGTTTGGGGGGGTACGAATCACCCCTCCACTTT.

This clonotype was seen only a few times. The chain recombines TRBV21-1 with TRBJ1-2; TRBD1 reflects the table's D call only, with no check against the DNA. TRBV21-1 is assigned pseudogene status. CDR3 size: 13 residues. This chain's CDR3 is CASSDLLRGGYTF. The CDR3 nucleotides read TGTGCCAGCAGCGACCTCCTCCGGGGTGGCTACACCTTC.

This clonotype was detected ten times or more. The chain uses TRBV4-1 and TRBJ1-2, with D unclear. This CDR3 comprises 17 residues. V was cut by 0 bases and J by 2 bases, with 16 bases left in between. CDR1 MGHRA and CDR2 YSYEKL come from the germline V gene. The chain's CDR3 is CASSQDGFKDLNYGYTF. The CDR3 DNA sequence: TGCGCCAGCAGCCAAGATGGTTTTAAGGACTTGAACTATGGCTACACCTTC.

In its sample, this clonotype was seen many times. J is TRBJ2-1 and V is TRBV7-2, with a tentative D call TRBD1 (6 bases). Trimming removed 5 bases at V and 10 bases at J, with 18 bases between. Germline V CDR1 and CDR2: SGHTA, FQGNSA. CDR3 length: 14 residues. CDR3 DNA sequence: TGTGCCAGCAGCCCTGCGGGCAGGGGTGAAGAGCAGTTCTTC. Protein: CASSPAGRGEEQFF. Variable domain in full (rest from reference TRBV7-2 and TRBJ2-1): GAGVSQSPSNKVTEKGKDVELRCDPISGHTALYWYRQSLGQGLEFLIYFQGNSAPDKSGLPSDRFSAERTGGSVSTLTIQRTQQEDSAVYLCASSPAGRGEEQFFGPGTRLTVL.

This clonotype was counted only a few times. Written as DNA, the CDR3 is TGTGCCAGCAGTGTTAGCGGGGGGGCCGATGAGCAGTTCTTC. It codes for CASSVSGGADEQFF. J is TRBJ2-1 and V is TRBV2; 11 bases are shared with TRBD2. With 4 bases clipped from V and 8 bases from J, the junction kept 4 bases outside the gene matches. The CDR3 covers 14 residues. The germline CDR1 and CDR2 sequences are SNHLY and FYNNEI.

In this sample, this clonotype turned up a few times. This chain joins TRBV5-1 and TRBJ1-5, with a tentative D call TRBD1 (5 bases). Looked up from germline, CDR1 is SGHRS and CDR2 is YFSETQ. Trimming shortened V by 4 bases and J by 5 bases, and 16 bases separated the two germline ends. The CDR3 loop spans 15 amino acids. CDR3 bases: TGCGCCAGCAGCCCCGGGGGGGGGTTAGATCAGCCCCAGCATTTT. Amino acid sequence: CASSPGGGLDQPQHF.

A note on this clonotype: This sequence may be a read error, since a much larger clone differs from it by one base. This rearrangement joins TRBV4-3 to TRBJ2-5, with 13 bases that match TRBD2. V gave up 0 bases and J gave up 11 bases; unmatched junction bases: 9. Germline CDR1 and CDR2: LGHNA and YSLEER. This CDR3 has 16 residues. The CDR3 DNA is TGCGCCAGCAGCCAAGACAGGACTAGCGGGGGCTATGAGCAGTACTTC. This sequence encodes CASSQDRTSGGYEQYF.